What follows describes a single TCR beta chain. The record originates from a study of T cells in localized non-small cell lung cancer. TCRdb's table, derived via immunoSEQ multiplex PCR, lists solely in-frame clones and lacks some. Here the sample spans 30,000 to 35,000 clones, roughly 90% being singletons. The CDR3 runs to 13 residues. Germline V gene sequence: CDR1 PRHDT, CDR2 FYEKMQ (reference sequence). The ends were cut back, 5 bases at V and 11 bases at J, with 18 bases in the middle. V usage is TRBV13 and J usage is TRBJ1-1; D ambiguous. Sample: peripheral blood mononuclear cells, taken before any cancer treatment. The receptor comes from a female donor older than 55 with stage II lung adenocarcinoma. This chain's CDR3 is CASSPGQASGAFF. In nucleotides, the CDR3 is TGTGCCAGCAGCCCGGGCCAGGCCAGCGGGGCTTTCTTT.